This TCR beta chain was documented in a study of response to subunit inactivated influenza vaccine. Germline CDR1 reads KGHSH; CDR2 reads LQKENI. The V and J ends lost 5 bases and 1 base, in that order; junction bases with no gene match: 1. The CDR3 length is 13 residues. From the RT-PCR reads, TCRdb called clonotypes with MiXCR, one entry per CDR3 protein. The table includes 500,000 to 600,000 distinct CDR3 sequences, roughly 12% detected once. These data are also associated with another study on T cells expressing NK-cell markers. That report adds: Production of TCR beta cDNA relied on 5'RACE template switching with UMIs. These clonotypes also led the CD3+CD56-NKG2C+ fraction in a few donors.

Source: PBMCs from blood, taken on the day of vaccination. This chain joins TRBV18 and TRBJ1-1, with 7 bases matching TRBD1. This clonotype originated in a man between 50 and 59 years old who received an inactivated influenza vaccine. The CDR3 sequence is CASSDRANTEAFF. DNA of the CDR3: TGTGCCAGCTCAGACAGGGCGAACACTGAAGCTTTCTTT. Complete variable domain (other parts from reference TRBV18 and TRBJ1-1): NAGVMQNPRHLVRRRGQEARLRCSPMKGHSHVYWYRQLPEEGLKFMVYLQKENIIDESGMPKERFSAEFPKEGPSILRIQQVVRGDSAAYFCASSDRANTEAFFGQGTRLTVV.